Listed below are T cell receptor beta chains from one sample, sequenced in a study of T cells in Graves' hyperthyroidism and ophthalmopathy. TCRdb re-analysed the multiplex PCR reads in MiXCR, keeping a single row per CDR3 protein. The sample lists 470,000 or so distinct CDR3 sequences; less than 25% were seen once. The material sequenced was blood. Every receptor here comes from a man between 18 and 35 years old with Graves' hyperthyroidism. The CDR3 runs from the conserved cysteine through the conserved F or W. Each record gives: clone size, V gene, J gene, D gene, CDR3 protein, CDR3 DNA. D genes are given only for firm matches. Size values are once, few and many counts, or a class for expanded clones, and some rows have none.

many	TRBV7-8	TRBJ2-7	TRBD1	CASSPKRTGAYEQYF	TGTGCCAGCAGCCCAAAGCGGACAGGGGCCTACGAGCAGTACTTC
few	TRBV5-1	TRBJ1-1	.	CASSLVPYSNTEAFF	TGCGCCAGCAGCTTGGTCCCTTATTCGAACACTGAAGCTTTCTTT
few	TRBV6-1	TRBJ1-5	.	CASSEPFRPQHF	TGTGCCAGCAGTGAACCGTTTCGGCCCCAGCATTTT
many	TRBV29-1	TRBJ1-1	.	CSVEVAHKGTEAFF	TGCAGCGTTGAAGTCGCCCATAAGGGGACTGAAGCTTTCTTT
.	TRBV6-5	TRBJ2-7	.	CASSSPGSSYEQYF	TGTGCCAGCAGTTCGCCGGGGAGCTCCTACGAGCAGTACTTC
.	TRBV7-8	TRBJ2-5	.	CASSTRAPQTQYF	TGTGCCAGCAGCACCCGGGCCCCTCAGACCCAGTACTTC
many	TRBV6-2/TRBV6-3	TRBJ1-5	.	CASSYRPKGDQPQHF	TGTGCCAGCAGTTACAGACCTAAGGGTGATCAGCCCCAGCATTTT
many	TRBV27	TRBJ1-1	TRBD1	CASTSQGVKTEASF	TGTGCCAGCACTTCACAGGGGGTAAAAACTGAAGCTTCCTTT
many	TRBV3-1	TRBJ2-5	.	CASTLSRTRGTQYF	TGTGCCAGCACCCTGAGCAGGACTCGGGGGACCCAGTACTTC
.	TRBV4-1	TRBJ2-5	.	CASSQVGRGWEETQYF	TGCGCCAGCAGCCAAGTAGGCAGGGGCTGGGAGGAGACCCAGTACTTC
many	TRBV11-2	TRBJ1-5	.	CASSRPGGTQHF	TGTGCCAGCAGCCGTCCGGGGGGAACCCAGCATTTT
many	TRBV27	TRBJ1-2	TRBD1	CASSLVAGGNYGYTF	TGTGCCAGCAGTTTAGTGGCAGGGGGAAACTATGGCTACACCTTC
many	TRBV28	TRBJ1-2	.	CASTLTPTGRDDYGYTF	TGTGCCAGCACCCTAACCCCCACAGGGAGGGACGACTATGGCTACACCTTC
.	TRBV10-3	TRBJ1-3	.	CAISAATGGLGNTIYF	TGTGCCATCAGTGCGGCGACAGGAGGACTTGGAAACACCATATATTTT
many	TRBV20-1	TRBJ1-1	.	CSARSTDTEAFF	TGCAGTGCTAGAAGCACCGACACTGAAGCTTTCTTT
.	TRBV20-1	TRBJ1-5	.	CSARGDTNQPQHF	TGCAGTGCTAGGGGGGACACCAATCAGCCCCAGCATTTT